The 7 T cell receptor beta chains in this list originate from one sample, sequenced in a study of T-cell reconstitution after alpha-beta-depleted transplantation in children. The TCRbeta library was prepared with unique molecular identifiers. TCRdb reprocessed the PCR reads via MiXCR and lists one record per CDR3 protein. This sample carries roughly 400,000 distinct CDR3 sequences, roughly 21% of them seen once, and the ten largest clones take 3.8%. The sample in question was PBMCs from the stem cell graft donor, obtained from the stem cell graft. The origin of the receptors is a human donor who donated a stem cell graft to a child with acute myeloid leukemia.

This clonotype was counted only a few times. This chain joins TRBV7-2 and TRBJ2-1; TRBD2 might be the D (5 bases). Germline values: CDR1 SGHTA, CDR2 FQGNSA. This CDR3 is 12 amino acids long. Between the trimmed V and J ends, which lost 2 bases and 9 bases, there was a span of 8 bases. Here the CDR3 DNA reads TGTGCCAGCAGCTTATGGACTCGTGAGCAGTTCTTC. Its protein product is CASSLWTREQFF. Together with reference TRBV7-2 and TRBJ2-1, the CDR3 gives the full variable domain: GAGVSQSPSNKVTEKGKDVELRCDPISGHTALYWYRQSLGQGLEFLIYFQGNSAPDKSGLPSDRFSAERTGGSVSTLTIQRTQQEDSAVYLCASSLWTREQFFGPGTRLTVL.

The gene calls are TRBV10-1 and TRBJ2-1; possibly TRBD1 or TRBD2 for D (5 bases each). CDR1 is WNHNN, CDR2 SYGVQD, per germline (reference sequence). Trimming pared 3 bases from V and 0 bases from J, leaving 12 bases between. The CDR3 is made up of 16 amino acids. CDR3 DNA sequence: TGCGCCAGCAGTGACCCGGGACCCGGCTCCTACAATGAGCAGTTCTTC. Translation gives CASSDPGPGSYNEQFF.

CDR3 nucleotides: TGCAGCGTCGGGACTAGCGGACCGAACACCGGGGAGCTGTTTTTT. It codes for CSVGTSGPNTGELFF. The gene calls are TRBV29-1 and TRBJ2-2; 11 bases map to TRBD2. CDR1 SQVTM and CDR2 ANQGSEA come from the germline V gene. After removal of 6 bases from V and 0 bases from J, the junction contained 3 bases not matched to a gene. The length of the CDR3 is 15 residues.

The J gene is TRBJ2-2, the V gene TRBV12-3 or TRBV12-4; possibly TRBD2 for D (7 bases). Trimming pared 10 bases from V and 4 bases from J, leaving 16 bases between. The CDR3 covers 14 residues. CDR3 in DNA: TGTGCCACCGAGGGGGGAGGGGGCACCGGGGAGCTGTTTTTT. It specifies CATEGGGGTGELFF.

V is TRBV5-1 and J is TRBJ2-3, with 8 bases identical to TRBD2. The junction had 9 bases not matched to a gene; V was cut back by 4 bases and J by 2 bases. The CDR3 is 16 residues long. From germline, CDR1 is SGHRS and CDR2 YFSETQ. The CDR3 nucleotides read TGCGCCAGCAGCCCAGGGACTAGGCCAGACACAGATACGCAGTATTTT. Translation gives CASSPGTRPDTDTQYF. Full variable domain (missing parts from reference TRBV5-1 and TRBJ2-3): KAGVTQTPRYLIKTRGQQVTLSCSPISGHRSVSWYQQTPGQGLQFLFEYFSETQRNKGNFPGRFSGRQFSNSRSEMNVSTLELGDSALYLCASSPGTRPDTDTQYFGPGTRLTVL.

The CDR3 loop is CASSLQRNTGELFF. CDR3 nucleotides: TGTGCCAGCAGTTTACAGCGAAACACCGGGGAGCTGTTTTTT. The chain carries TRBV12-3 or TRBV12-4 and TRBJ2-2; D is uncertain. The CDR3 extends over 14 amino acids. Trimming removed 2 bases from V and 2 bases from J, with 6 bases in between.

This chain links TRBV27 with TRBJ2-7, with D possibly matching TRBD1 (5 bases). Looked up from germline, CDR1 is MNHEY and CDR2 is SMNVEV (reference sequence). The V and J ends lost 2 bases and 2 bases respectively, with 10 bases between them. There are 14 residues in the CDR3. CDR3 loop: CASSLNRFTYEQYF. DNA for the CDR3: TGTGCCAGCAGTTTAAACAGGTTCACCTACGAGCAGTACTTC.